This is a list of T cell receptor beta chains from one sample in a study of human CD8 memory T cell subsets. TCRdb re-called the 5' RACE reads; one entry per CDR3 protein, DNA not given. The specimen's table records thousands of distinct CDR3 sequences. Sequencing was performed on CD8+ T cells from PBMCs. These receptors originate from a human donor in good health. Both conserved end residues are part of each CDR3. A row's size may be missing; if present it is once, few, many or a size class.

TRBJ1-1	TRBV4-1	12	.	CASLGGNTEAFF
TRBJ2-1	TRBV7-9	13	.	CASSYGRGNEQFF
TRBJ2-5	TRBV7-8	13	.	CASSGDRGETQYF
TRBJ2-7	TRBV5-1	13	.	CASSSRTAYEQYF
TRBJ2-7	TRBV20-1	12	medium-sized	CSAGEQSYEQYF
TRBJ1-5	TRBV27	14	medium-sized	CASSLWGGDQPQHF
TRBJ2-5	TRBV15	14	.	CATGMHRGEETQYF
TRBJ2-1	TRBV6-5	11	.	CASTLLGEQFF
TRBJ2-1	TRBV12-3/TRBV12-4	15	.	CASSLAREGLDEQFF
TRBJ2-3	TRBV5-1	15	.	CASSLEQGVADTQYF
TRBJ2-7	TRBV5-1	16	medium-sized	CASSLAAGTGRHEQYF
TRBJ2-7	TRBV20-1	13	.	CSARWPASYEQYF